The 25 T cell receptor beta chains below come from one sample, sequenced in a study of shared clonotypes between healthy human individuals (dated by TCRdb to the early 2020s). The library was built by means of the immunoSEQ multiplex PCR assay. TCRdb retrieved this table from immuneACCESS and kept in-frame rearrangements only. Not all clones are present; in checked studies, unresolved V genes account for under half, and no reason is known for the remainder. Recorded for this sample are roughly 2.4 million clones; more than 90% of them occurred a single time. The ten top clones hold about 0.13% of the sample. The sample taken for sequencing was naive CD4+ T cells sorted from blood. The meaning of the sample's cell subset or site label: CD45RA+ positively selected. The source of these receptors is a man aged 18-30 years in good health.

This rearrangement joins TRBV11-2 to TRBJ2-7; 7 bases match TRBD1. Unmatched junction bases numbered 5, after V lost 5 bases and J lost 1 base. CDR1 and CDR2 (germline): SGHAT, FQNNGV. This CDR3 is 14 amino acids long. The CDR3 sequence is CASSVDRLSYEQYF. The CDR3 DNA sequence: TGTGCCAGCAGCGTGGACAGGTTATCCTACGAGCAGTACTTC.

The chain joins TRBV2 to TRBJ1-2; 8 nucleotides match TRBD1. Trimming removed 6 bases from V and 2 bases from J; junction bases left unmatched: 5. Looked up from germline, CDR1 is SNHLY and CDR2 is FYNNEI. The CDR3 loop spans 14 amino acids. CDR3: CASSADRANYGYTF. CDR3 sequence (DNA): TGTGCCAGCAGCGCGGACAGGGCGAACTATGGCTACACCTTC.

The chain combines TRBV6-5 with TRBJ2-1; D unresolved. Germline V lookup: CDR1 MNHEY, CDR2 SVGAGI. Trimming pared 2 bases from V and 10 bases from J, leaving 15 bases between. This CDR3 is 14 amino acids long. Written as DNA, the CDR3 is TGTGCCAGCAGTTACGTGAGGTCAGGACCAGAGCAGTTCTTC. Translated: CASSYVRSGPEQFF.

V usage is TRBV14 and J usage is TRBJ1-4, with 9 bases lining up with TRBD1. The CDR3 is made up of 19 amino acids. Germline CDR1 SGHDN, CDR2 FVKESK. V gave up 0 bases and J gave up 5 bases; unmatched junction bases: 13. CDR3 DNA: TGTGCCAGCAGCCAAGATTCGGCCATACAGGGGGCATTCAATGAAAAACTGTTTTTT. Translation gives CASSQDSAIQGAFNEKLFF.

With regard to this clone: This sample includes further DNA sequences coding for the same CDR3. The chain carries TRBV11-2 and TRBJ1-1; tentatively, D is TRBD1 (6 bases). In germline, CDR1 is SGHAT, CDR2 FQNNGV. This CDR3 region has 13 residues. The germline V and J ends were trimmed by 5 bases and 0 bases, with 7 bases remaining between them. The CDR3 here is CASSQGLNTEAFF. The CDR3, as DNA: TGTGCCAGCAGCCAGGGGCTGAACACTGAAGCTTTCTTT. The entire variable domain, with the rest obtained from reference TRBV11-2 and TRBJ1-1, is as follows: EAGVAQSPRYKIIEKRQSVAFWCNPISGHATLYWYQQILGQGPKLLIQFQNNGVVDDSQLPKDRFSAERLKGVDSTLKIQPAKLEDSAVYLCASSQGLNTEAFFGQGTRLTVV.

The CDR3 region is CASSLAQAVPQHF. The CDR3 DNA follows: TGTGCCAGCAGCTTAGCGCAGGCGGTGCCCCAGCATTTT. The rearrangement links TRBV7-2 to TRBJ1-5; D uncertain. V lost 0 bases and J 9 bases, leaving 9 bases between the germline ends. Germline values: CDR1 SGHTA, CDR2 FQGNSA. The CDR3 sequence is 13 residues long.

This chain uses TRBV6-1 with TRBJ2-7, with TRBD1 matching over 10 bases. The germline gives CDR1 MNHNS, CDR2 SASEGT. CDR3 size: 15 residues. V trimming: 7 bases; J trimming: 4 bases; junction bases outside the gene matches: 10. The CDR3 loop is CASTTTGTGVYEQYF. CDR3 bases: TGTGCCAGCACTACGACCGGGACAGGGGTTTACGAGCAGTACTTC.

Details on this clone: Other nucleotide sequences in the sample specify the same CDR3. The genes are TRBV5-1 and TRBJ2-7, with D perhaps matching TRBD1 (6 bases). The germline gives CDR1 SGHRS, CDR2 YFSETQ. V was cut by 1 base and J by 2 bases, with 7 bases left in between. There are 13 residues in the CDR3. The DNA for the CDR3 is TGCGCCAGCAGCTTGACAGGGCCCTACGAGCAGTACTTC. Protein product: CASSLTGPYEQYF. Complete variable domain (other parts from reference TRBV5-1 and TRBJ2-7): KAGVTQTPRYLIKTRGQQVTLSCSPISGHRSVSWYQQTPGQGLQFLFEYFSETQRNKGNFPGRFSGRQFSNSRSEMNVSTLELGDSALYLCASSLTGPYEQYFGPGTRLTVT.

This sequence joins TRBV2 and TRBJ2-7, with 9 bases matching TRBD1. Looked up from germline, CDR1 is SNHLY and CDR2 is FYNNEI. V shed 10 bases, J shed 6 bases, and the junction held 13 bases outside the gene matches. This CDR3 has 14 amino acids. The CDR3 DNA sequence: TGTGCCATCGCCCCCCGGGACAGGGTTCGCGAGCAGTACTTC. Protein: CAIAPRDRVREQYF.

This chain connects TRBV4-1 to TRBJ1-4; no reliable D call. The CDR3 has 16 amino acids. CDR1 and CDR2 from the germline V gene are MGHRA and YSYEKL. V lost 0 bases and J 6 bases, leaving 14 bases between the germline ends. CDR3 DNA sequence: TGCGCCAGCAGCCAAGATTCGAGGGCGATGGATGAAAAACTGTTTTTT. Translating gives CASSQDSRAMDEKLFF.

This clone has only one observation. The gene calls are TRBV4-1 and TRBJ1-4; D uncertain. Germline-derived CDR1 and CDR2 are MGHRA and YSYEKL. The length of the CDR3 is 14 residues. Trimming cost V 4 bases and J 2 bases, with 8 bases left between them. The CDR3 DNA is TGCGCCAGCAGCCGAGAGGGCACTAATGAAAAACTGTTTTTT. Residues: CASSREGTNEKLFF.

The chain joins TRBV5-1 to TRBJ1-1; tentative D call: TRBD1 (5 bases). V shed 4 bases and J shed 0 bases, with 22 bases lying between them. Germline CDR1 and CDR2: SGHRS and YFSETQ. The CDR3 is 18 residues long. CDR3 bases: TGCGCCAGCAGCAAGGGGTTTGGGGGAAGGTCCATGAACACTGAAGCTTTCTTT. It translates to CASSKGFGGRSMNTEAFF.

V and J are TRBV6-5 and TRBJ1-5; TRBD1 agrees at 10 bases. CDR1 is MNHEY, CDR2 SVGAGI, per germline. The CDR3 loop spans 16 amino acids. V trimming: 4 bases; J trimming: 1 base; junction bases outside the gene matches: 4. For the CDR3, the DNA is TGTGCCAGCAGTTCCCCGGGACAGGGGAGCAATCAGCCCCAGCATTTT. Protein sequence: CASSSPGQGSNQPQHF.

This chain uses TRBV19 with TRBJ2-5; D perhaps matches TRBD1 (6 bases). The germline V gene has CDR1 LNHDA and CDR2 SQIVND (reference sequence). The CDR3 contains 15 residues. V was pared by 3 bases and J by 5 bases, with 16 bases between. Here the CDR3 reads CASSIVGQRGETQYF. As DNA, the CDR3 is TGTGCCAGTAGTATCGTTGGACAAAGGGGGGAGACCCAGTACTTC.

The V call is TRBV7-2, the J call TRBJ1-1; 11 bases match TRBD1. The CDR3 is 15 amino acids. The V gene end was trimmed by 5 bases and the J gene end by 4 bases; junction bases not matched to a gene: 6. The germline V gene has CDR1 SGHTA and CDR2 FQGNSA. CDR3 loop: CASSPGQGAITEAFF. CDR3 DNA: TGTGCCAGCAGCCCTGGACAGGGGGCTATCACTGAAGCTTTCTTT.

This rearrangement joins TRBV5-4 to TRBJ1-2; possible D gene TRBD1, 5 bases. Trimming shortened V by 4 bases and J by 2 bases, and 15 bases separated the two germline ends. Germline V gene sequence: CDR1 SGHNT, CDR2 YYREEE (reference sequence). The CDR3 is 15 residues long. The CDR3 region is CASSTAVGVNYGYTF. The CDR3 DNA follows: TGTGCCAGCAGCACCGCGGTGGGGGTCAACTATGGCTACACCTTC.

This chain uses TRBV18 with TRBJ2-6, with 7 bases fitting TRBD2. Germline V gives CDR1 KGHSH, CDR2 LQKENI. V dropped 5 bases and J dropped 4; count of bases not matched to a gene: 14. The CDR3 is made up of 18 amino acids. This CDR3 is CASSGTGTIPSGANVLTF. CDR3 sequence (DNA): TGTGCCAGCTCAGGGACCGGGACTATACCGAGCGGGGCCAACGTCCTGACTTTC.

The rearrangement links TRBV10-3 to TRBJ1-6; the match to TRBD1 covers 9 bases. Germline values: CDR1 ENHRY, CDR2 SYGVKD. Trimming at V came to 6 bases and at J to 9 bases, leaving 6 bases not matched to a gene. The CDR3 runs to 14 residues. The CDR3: CAISSDRGGSPLHF. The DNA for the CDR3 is TGTGCCATCAGCTCGGACAGGGGAGGTTCACCCCTCCACTTT.

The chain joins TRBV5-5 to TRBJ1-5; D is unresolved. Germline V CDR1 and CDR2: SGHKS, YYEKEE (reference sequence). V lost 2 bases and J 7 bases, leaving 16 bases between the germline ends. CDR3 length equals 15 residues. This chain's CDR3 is CASSFVEPKIQPQHF. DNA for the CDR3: TGTGCCAGCAGCTTCGTGGAACCTAAGATCCAGCCCCAGCATTTT.

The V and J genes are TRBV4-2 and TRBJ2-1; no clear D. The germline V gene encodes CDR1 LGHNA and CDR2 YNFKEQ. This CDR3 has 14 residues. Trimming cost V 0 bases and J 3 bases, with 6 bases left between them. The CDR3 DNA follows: TGTGCCAGCAGCCAAGATGAAAACTACAATGAGCAGTTCTTC. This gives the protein CASSQDENYNEQFF.

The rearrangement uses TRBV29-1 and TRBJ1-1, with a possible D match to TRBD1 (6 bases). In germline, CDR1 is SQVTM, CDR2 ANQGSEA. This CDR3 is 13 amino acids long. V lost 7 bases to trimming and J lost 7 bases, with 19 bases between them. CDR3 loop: CSAGGGGTGEAFF. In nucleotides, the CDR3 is TGCAGCGCTGGCGGAGGGGGAACCGGTGAAGCTTTCTTT.

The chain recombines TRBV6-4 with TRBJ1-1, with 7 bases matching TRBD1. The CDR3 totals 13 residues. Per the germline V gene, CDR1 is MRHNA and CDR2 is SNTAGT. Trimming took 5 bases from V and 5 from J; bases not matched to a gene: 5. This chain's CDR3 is CASSRDRQTEAFF. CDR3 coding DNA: TGTGCCAGCAGTAGGGACAGACAGACTGAAGCTTTCTTT.

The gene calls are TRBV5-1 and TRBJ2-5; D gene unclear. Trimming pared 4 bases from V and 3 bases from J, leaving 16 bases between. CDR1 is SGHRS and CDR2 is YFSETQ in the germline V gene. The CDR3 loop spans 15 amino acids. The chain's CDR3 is CASSGNVGSEETQYF. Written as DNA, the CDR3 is TGCGCCAGCAGCGGCAATGTAGGGTCTGAAGAGACCCAGTACTTC.

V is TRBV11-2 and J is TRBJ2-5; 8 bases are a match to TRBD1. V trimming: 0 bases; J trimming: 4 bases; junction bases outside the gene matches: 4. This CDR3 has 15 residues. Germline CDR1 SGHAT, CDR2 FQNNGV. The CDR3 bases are TGTGCCAGCAGCTTAGAGGGCACAGGGGGAGAGACCCAGTACTTC. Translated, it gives CASSLEGTGGETQYF.

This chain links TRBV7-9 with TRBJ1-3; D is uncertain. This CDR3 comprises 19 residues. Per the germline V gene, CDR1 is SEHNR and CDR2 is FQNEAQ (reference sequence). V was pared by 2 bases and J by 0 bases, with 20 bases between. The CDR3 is CASSLIRPAGTHSGNTIYF. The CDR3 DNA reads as TGTGCCAGCAGCTTAATCAGGCCCGCGGGCACCCACTCTGGAAACACCATATATTTT.